These 8 T cell receptor beta chains originate from one sample sequenced in a study of T cell repertoires in cytomegalovirus infection. TCRdb processed the reads anew with MiXCR; each CDR3 protein has one entry. The data show 310,000 or so distinct CDR3 sequences, about 8.8% seen once. Specimen: PBMCs. The receptors originated from a human donor in good health (CMV status not recorded). Some clones in this sample may be carry-over from other donors' samples.

This clonotype was seen ten or more times. This chain uses TRBV6-6 with TRBJ2-1; a weak D match, TRBD1 (5 bases). CDR1 is MNHNY and CDR2 is SVGAGI in the germline V gene (reference sequence). Trimming removed 8 bases from V and 4 bases from J, with 9 bases in between. The CDR3 length is 12 residues. CDR3 nucleotide sequence: TGTGCCAGCCTTCAGGGTTACAATGAGCAGTTCTTC. As protein: CASLQGYNEQFF.

This clonotype appeared many times. The genes are TRBV12-3 or TRBV12-4 and TRBJ2-2; TRBD1 might be the D (6 bases). CDR3 length: 14 amino acids. V was cut by 5 bases and J by 7 bases, with 14 bases left in between. CDR3 region: CASSRVGGYGELFF. The CDR3 nucleotides read TGTGCCAGCAGTCGCGTTGGGGGCTACGGGGAGCTGTTTTTT.

V usage is TRBV19 and J usage is TRBJ2-7; tentative D call: TRBD1 (5 bases). Trimming left V 11 bases short and J 0 bases short, with 11 bases between. This CDR3 comprises 12 residues. Germline values: CDR1 LNHDA, CDR2 SQIVND (reference sequence). CDR3 DNA sequence: TGTGCCCTCGACAGAACCTCCTACGAGCAGTACGTC. Protein: CALDRTSYEQYV.

V and J are TRBV7-2 and TRBJ2-2; D possibly corresponds to TRBD1 (6 bases). The CDR3 totals 13 residues. Trimming shortened V by 5 bases and J by 6 bases, and 10 bases separated the two germline ends. The V gene's germline CDR1 is SGHTA and CDR2 FQGNSA. The CDR3: CASSVQGAGELFF. The CDR3 DNA sequence: TGTGCCAGCAGCGTACAGGGTGCCGGGGAGCTGTTTTTT.

This clonotype was counted many times. The chain joins TRBV7-2 to TRBJ2-3; D remains unclear. The CDR3 covers 16 residues. Germline values: CDR1 SGHTA, CDR2 FQGNSA. V shed 1 base and J shed 1 base, with 12 bases lying between them. CDR3 residues: CASSLVGSRGTDTQYF. In nucleotides, the CDR3 is TGTGCCAGCAGCTTAGTGGGGTCCCGGGGCACAGATACGCAGTATTTT.

Many counts were recorded for this clonotype. The chain has TRBV7-2 and TRBJ1-1; D remains unclear. Germline V lookup: CDR1 SGHTA, CDR2 FQGNSA. CDR3 length equals 15 residues. With 0 bases removed from V and 1 base from J, the gap between germline ends came to 9 bases. CDR3 protein: CASSLAQAGNTEAFF. The CDR3 region has the DNA TGTGCCAGCAGCTTAGCTCAGGCCGGGAACACTGAAGCTTTCTTT.

There are a few counts of this clonotype. The chain employs TRBV6-5 and TRBJ1-1, with a possible D match to TRBD1 (5 bases). Germline V lookup: CDR1 MNHEY, CDR2 SVGAGI. The CDR3 runs 13 residues. Trimming removed 2 bases at V and 10 bases at J, with 14 bases between. The CDR3 nucleotides are TGTGCCAGCAGTTACAACGCCCAGGGAAGAGCTTTCTTT. Translation: CASSYNAQGRAFF.

This clonotype appeared many times. This chain uses TRBV19 with TRBJ2-1; D may be TRBD1 (6 bases). Trimming shortened V by 6 bases and J by 6 bases, and 12 bases separated the two germline ends. CDR1 is LNHDA, CDR2 SQIVND, per germline (reference sequence). This CDR3 is built from 13 residues. CDR3 amino acids: CASSPTGPNEQFF. Written as DNA, the CDR3 is TGTGCCAGTAGCCCTACAGGGCCCAATGAGCAGTTCTTC.